Following are 16 T cell receptor beta chains from one sample sequenced in a study of T-cell memory formation after mild COVID-19. TCRdb called the 5' RACE reads again in MiXCR, with one record for every CDR3 protein. Here the sample spans 550,000 to 700,000 distinct CDR3 sequences, roughly a sixth being singletons. Sample: PBMCs or a T cell subset sorted from them (not recorded which). The receptor set was obtained from an adult woman who had mild COVID-19 (a few samples of this study predate the infection). Cell type and time point are not known.

The chain's CDR3 is CASNLQGKETQYF. The DNA for the CDR3 is TGTGCCAGCAATCTCCAGGGGAAAGAGACCCAGTACTTC. The rearrangement links TRBV6-1 to TRBJ2-5, with a tentative D call TRBD1 (6 bases). Germline loops: CDR1 MNHNS, CDR2 SASEGT. This CDR3 is 13 amino acids long. Trimming cost V 7 bases and J 3 bases, with 12 bases left between them.

The chain uses TRBV24-1 and TRBJ2-7; the D gene could be TRBD1 or TRBD2 (5 bases each). Germline V gives CDR1 KGHDR, CDR2 SFDVKD. V was pared by 6 bases and J by 5 bases, with 7 bases between. The CDR3 spans 11 residues. The CDR3 DNA is TGTGCCACCAGTTTGGGGGACGAGCAGTACTTC. This sequence encodes CATSLGDEQYF.

V usage is TRBV12-3 or TRBV12-4 and J usage is TRBJ1-4; 7 bases are a match to TRBD1. CDR3 size: 15 residues. V shed 7 bases and J 8 bases; nucleotides not matched to a gene: 13. The CDR3 DNA reads TGTGCCAGCAACCTGGGGGAGGGGGCGGACGAAAAACTGTTTTTT. Its protein product is CASNLGEGADEKLFF.

A few counts support this clonotype. The chain links TRBV3-1 to TRBJ1-6; 7 bases align to TRBD1. The trim removed 1 base at V and 11 bases at J, leaving 2 bases unmatched. CDR3 length: 13 residues. Germline assignment: CDR1 LGHDT and CDR2 YNNKEL (reference sequence). Here the CDR3 reads CASSQAQGAPLHF. CDR3 in DNA: TGTGCCAGCAGCCAAGCGCAGGGGGCACCCCTCCACTTT. Full variable domain (missing parts from reference TRBV3-1 and TRBJ1-6): DTAVSQTPKYLVTQMGNDKSIKCEQNLGHDTMYWYKQDSKKFLKIMFSYNNKELIINETVPNRFSPKSPDKAHLNLHINSLELGDSAVYFCASSQAQGAPLHFGNGTRLTVT.

CDR3 residues: CSRRRGTDTQYF. CDR3 DNA sequence: TGCAGTCGGCGGCGAGGCACAGATACGCAGTATTTT. This chain links TRBV20-1 with TRBJ2-3; D gene uncertain. Trimming took 8 bases from V and 1 from J, leaving 10 bases between them. The CDR3 has 12 amino acids. From germline, CDR1 is DFQATT and CDR2 SNEGSKA (reference sequence).

The CDR3 sequence is CASSQDRTSGGGTQYF. CDR3 DNA: TGCGCCAGCAGCCAAGATCGAACTAGCGGGGGAGGCACGCAGTATTTT. The rearrangement joins TRBV4-1 to TRBJ2-3; 11 bases align to TRBD2. CDR3 length: 16 residues. Germline values: CDR1 MGHRA, CDR2 YSYEKL. Losses at the gene ends were 0 bases for V and 9 bases for J; bases not matched to a gene: 8.

V usage is TRBV24-1 and J usage is TRBJ1-2; no clear D gene. CDR3 size: 14 residues. With 5 bases removed from V and 2 bases from J, the gap between germline ends came to 11 bases. CDR1 is KGHDR and CDR2 is SFDVKD in the germline V gene. CDR3 DNA sequence: TGTGCCACCAGTGCCCAAGGAGTGAACTATGGCTACACCTTC. It specifies CATSAQGVNYGYTF.

This clonotype turned up a few times. The chain recombines TRBV7-9 with TRBJ2-7; no definite D call. CDR1 is SEHNR and CDR2 is FQNEAQ in the germline V gene (reference sequence). The CDR3 totals 8 residues. V lost 11 bases and J lost 3, with 2 bases in between. In DNA, the CDR3 is TGTGCCGGCTACGAGCAGTACTTC. It specifies CAGYEQYF.

This clonotype was counted between two and nine times. The chain employs TRBV10-3 and TRBJ2-1; D call uncertain. Trimming left V 3 bases short and J 5 bases short, with 20 bases between. The CDR3 runs 17 residues. Germline CDR1 reads ENHRY; CDR2 reads SYGVKD. CDR3 loop: CAISEGSVTRKNNEQFF. In DNA form, the CDR3 reads TGTGCCATCAGTGAAGGTTCCGTAACTCGAAAGAACAATGAGCAGTTCTTC.

This clonotype has only a few counts. This chain connects TRBV5-1 to TRBJ1-1; unclear D gene. Trimming removed 4 bases at V and 1 base at J, with 5 bases between. There are 12 residues in the CDR3. Germline lookup yields CDR1 SGHRS and CDR2 YFSETQ. CDR3 amino acids: CASSGSNTEAFF. The CDR3 nucleotides are TGCGCCAGCAGCGGGTCGAACACTGAAGCTTTCTTT.

V and J are TRBV20-1 and TRBJ2-7, with TRBD2 matching 8 bases. Unmatched junction bases numbered 5, after V lost 0 bases and J lost 1 base. The CDR3 sequence is 15 residues long. In germline, CDR1 is DFQATT, CDR2 SNEGSKA (reference sequence). CDR3 loop: CSARERLAGSYEQYF. The CDR3 bases are TGCAGTGCTAGAGAGAGGTTAGCGGGGTCCTACGAGCAGTACTTC.

In its sample, this clonotype was seen a few times. The CDR3 DNA follows: TGCGCCAGCAGCTTCTACGGACTCGGAGACATTCAGTACTTC. Protein product: CASSFYGLGDIQYF. V and J are TRBV5-1 and TRBJ2-4, with D possibly being TRBD2 (5 bases). Per germline, CDR1 SGHRS and CDR2 YFSETQ. The V and J ends lost 2 bases and 8 bases respectively, with 14 bases between them. The CDR3 runs to 14 residues.

This clonotype was seen a few times. The chain has TRBV23-1 and TRBJ1-2, with a possible D match to TRBD1 (6 bases). TRBV23-1 has ORF status, its function being uncertain. This CDR3 has 13 residues. Trimming took off 9 bases at V and 4 bases at J, with 15 bases between the two ends. The CDR3 DNA reads TGCGCCAGGCAGAGGGGGGGCAGCTATGGCTACACCTTC. Translation gives CARQRGGSYGYTF.

J is TRBJ2-2 and V is TRBV6-1; a possible D gene is TRBD1 (6 bases). Germline V gene data show CDR1 as MNHNS and CDR2 as SASEGT. V was pared by 5 bases and J by 9 bases, with 10 bases between. The CDR3 length is 12 residues. The CDR3 region is CASSLTGWELFF. In nucleotides, the CDR3 is TGTGCCAGCAGTTTGACAGGTTGGGAGCTGTTTTTT.

This sequence joins TRBV25-1 and TRBJ2-2; 7 bases agree with TRBD2. Germline loops: CDR1 MGHDK, CDR2 SYGVNS. J gave up 0 bases and V 7 bases, and 8 bases lay outside the gene matches. This CDR3 region has 16 residues. CDR3 DNA: TGTGCCAGCAAGTCCTCTAGCGGAGCGAACACCGGGGAGCTGTTTTTT. Residues: CASKSSSGANTGELFF.

The rearrangement uses TRBV6-2 or TRBV6-3 and TRBJ1-2, with D perhaps TRBD1 (5 bases). V was shortened by 8 bases and J by 3 bases, with 13 bases between the two germline ends. The CDR3 is made up of 13 amino acids. Germline values: CDR1 MNHEY, CDR2 SVGEGT. CDR3 amino acids: CASASQGYYGYTF. DNA of the CDR3: TGTGCCAGCGCCTCCCAGGGATACTATGGCTACACCTTC.